This paragraph reports one TCR beta chain. Its antigen is still unknown. TCRdb keeps only in-frame clones here, not all; method: immunoSEQ multiplex PCR. This sample has roughly 100,000 clones, with roughly 91% found just once. This entry comes from a study of T cell responses to AZD1222 COVID-19 vaccine. Study-wide findings and caveats: Nearly half of unique spike-specific TCRs reportedly avoided B.1.351 and B.1.1.7 mutated regions. With dominance at 160-218 and 743-854, vaccine-associated CD4 TCRs spanned spike. White British donors predominated, females outnumbered males, and clonal diversity was possibly underestimated.

The CDR3 sequence is 15 residues long. V was shortened by 3 bases and J by 1 base, with 12 bases between the two germline ends. The germline V gene encodes CDR1 MNHEY and CDR2 SMNVEV (reference sequence). The source of this sequence is an adult in good health. This material consisted of peripheral blood, taken on day 0 of AZD1222 vaccination. V and J are TRBV27 and TRBJ1-1, with D hard to call. DNA for the CDR3: TGTGCCAGCAGTTTCTCAACCACGGGGAACACTGAAGCTTTCTTT. Translating it yields CASSFSTTGNTEAFF.